This T cell receptor beta chain was found in a study of technical replicates of blood from several donors. The repertoire was sequenced with immunoSEQ multiplex PCR; TCRdb's copy has only in-frame clones and lacks some. This table has 55,000 to 75,000 clones, approximately 94% appearing once. The CDR3 totals 14 residues. Germline V gene data show CDR1 as SQVTM and CDR2 as ANQGSEA. V was trimmed by 8 bases and J by 5 bases, leaving 21 bases between them. Sequencing was performed on PBMCs. This receptor was identified in a human donor in good health. Some clones in this sample may be carry-over from other donors' samples. This rearrangement joins TRBV29-1 to TRBJ2-5; D may be TRBD2 (5 bases). DNA for the CDR3: TGCAGCTGGGAGAGTAGCGCGACTGGGGAGACCCAGTACTTC. Encoded protein: CSWESSATGETQYF.